This T cell receptor (beta chain) was identified during a study of blood T cells in healthy people across ages. This clonotype was counted a few times. Alongside a J-beta primer mix, a sample-barcoded 5' primer served in a second PCR lasting about 7 to 11 cycles. TCRdb re-analysed the 5' RACE reads in MiXCR, keeping a single row per CDR3 protein. Of about 1.7 million distinct CDR3 sequences in the sample, approximately 28% were seen once. CDR3 length: 15 residues. V was trimmed by 7 bases and J by 2 bases, leaving 19 bases between them. From germline, CDR1 is SGHRS and CDR2 YFSETQ. Sample: blood. The chain links TRBV5-1 to TRBJ2-7; maybe TRBD2 (6 bases). The clonotype originates from a woman aged 30 to 39 in good health. The CDR3 protein is CASSLEGSPAYEQYF. The CDR3 DNA reads TGCGCCAGCTCTCTGGAGGGCTCCCCCGCCTACGAGCAGTACTTC.